The 19 T cell receptor beta chains below were found in one sample sequenced in a study of shared clonotypes between healthy human individuals. TCRdb keeps only in-frame clones here, not all; method: immunoSEQ multiplex PCR. The table lists about 1.5 million clones, roughly 95% of them singletons. The sequenced material came from naive CD4+ T cells sorted from blood. Specified subset: CD45RA+ positively selected. The source of these receptors is a man aged 30 to 45 in good health.

This chain uses TRBV5-4 with TRBJ1-1; a possible D gene is TRBD1 (5 bases). Deletions cut 7 bases from V and 4 bases from J, with 17 bases between. Looked up from germline, CDR1 is SGHNT and CDR2 is YYREEE (reference sequence). The CDR3 consists of 14 residues. The CDR3 loop is CASGDASGSTEAFF. The CDR3 region has the DNA TGTGCCAGCGGGGACGCCTCTGGGAGCACTGAAGCTTTCTTT.

The rearrangement uses TRBV13 and TRBJ1-1; a possible D gene is TRBD1 (5 bases). Germline V lookup: CDR1 PRHDT, CDR2 FYEKMQ (reference sequence). V lost 6 bases to trimming and J lost 1 base, with 6 bases between them. The CDR3 covers 12 residues. Written as DNA, the CDR3 is TGTGCCAGCAGGACAGCGAACACTGAAGCTTTCTTT. This codes for CASRTANTEAFF.

This rearrangement joins TRBV9 to TRBJ2-7, with D hard to call. Germline-derived CDR1 and CDR2 are SGDLS and YYNGEE. The CDR3 is 15 amino acids. The V end was cut by 3 bases, the J end by 4 bases, with 17 bases between. The DNA of the CDR3 is TGTGCCAGCAGCGGGAAGGACCAACCTGTATACGAGCAGTACTTC. Translating it yields CASSGKDQPVYEQYF.

This rearrangement joins TRBV18 to TRBJ1-4; no definite D call. CDR1 is KGHSH, CDR2 LQKENI, per germline. CDR3 size: 15 residues. V was trimmed by 1 base and J by 7 bases, leaving 13 bases between them. The CDR3 DNA is TGTGCCAGCTCACCACTTGAGGGTTCGGGTGAAAAACTGTTTTTT. This gives the protein CASSPLEGSGEKLFF.

This chain joins TRBV9 and TRBJ2-1; 7 nucleotides match TRBD2. J lost 5 bases, V lost 4 bases, and 12 bases had no gene match. Germline CDR1 is SGDLS and CDR2 is YYNGEE. The CDR3 is 16 residues long. CDR3: CASSPRTRANHNEQFF. In DNA form, the CDR3 reads TGTGCCAGCAGCCCGCGGACTAGGGCCAATCACAATGAGCAGTTCTTC.

The chain couples TRBV29-1 to TRBJ1-4; a possible D gene is TRBD1 (6 bases). This CDR3 is 15 amino acids long. Germline values: CDR1 SQVTM, CDR2 ANQGSEA. Deletions cut 7 bases from V and 3 bases from J, with 18 bases between. This CDR3 reads CSGYRDQWSNEKLFF. The CDR3 nucleotides read TGCAGCGGGTACAGGGATCAATGGTCTAATGAAAAACTGTTTTTT.

The gene calls are TRBV25-1 and TRBJ2-1; the match to TRBD2 covers 13 bases. The length of the CDR3 is 15 residues. Germline trimming cut 2 bases from V and 7 bases from J; bases unmatched to any gene: 2. The germline V gene encodes CDR1 MGHDK and CDR2 SYGVNS. The CDR3: CASSETGLAGNEQFF. Here the CDR3 DNA reads TGTGCCAGCAGTGAAACGGGACTAGCGGGGAATGAGCAGTTCTTC. Filled out from reference TRBV25-1 and TRBJ2-1, the complete variable domain reads EADIYQTPRYLVIGTGKKITLECSQTMGHDKMYWYQQDPGMELHLIHYSYGVNSTEKGDLSSESTVSRIRTEHFPLTLESARPSHTSQYLCASSETGLAGNEQFFGPGTRLTVL.

V and J are TRBV6-1 and TRBJ2-1; 7 bases line up with TRBD2. Germline lookup yields CDR1 MNHNS and CDR2 SASEGT. This CDR3 region has 18 residues. Trimming cost V 0 bases and J 5 bases; bases outside gene matches: 13. The CDR3 region has the DNA TGTGCCAGCAGTGAAGCGCTTAGGCGGGAGTGGTTGGACAATGAGCAGTTCTTC. Its protein product is CASSEALRREWLDNEQFF.

The chain uses TRBV28 and TRBJ2-5; 10 nucleotides line up with TRBD2. V shed 4 bases, J shed 0 bases, and the junction held 5 bases outside the gene matches. This CDR3 is built from 16 residues. CDR1 and CDR2 from the germline V gene are MDHEN and SYDVKM. CDR3 nucleotide sequence: TGTGCCAGCAGTTCACCCCTAGCGGGAGACCAAGAGACCCAGTACTTC. Amino acids: CASSSPLAGDQETQYF. The complete variable domain, with remaining parts taken from reference TRBV28 and TRBJ2-5, reads DVKVTQSSRYLVKRTGEKVFLECVQDMDHENMFWYRQDPGLGLRLIYFSYDVKMKEKGDIPEGYSVSREKKERFSLILESASTNQTSMYLCASSSPLAGDQETQYFGPGTRLLVL.

V and J are TRBV19 and TRBJ2-6, with D uncertain. The CDR3 is 13 residues long. CDR1 is LNHDA, CDR2 SQIVND, per germline (reference sequence). V lost 9 bases to trimming and J lost 0 bases, with 6 bases between them. In DNA, the CDR3 is TGTGCCAGCCGTCCCTCTGGGGCCAACGTCCTGACTTTC. This gives the protein CASRPSGANVLTF. Complete variable domain (other parts from reference TRBV19 and TRBJ2-6): DGGITQSPKYLFRKEGQNVTLSCEQNLNHDAMYWYRQDPGQGLRLIYYSQIVNDFQKGDIAEGYSVSREKKESFPLTVTSAQKNPTAFYLCASRPSGANVLTFGAGSRLTVL.

The CDR3: CASSARSSPYNEQFF. CDR3 DNA sequence: TGTGCCAGCAGCGCCCGTTCGTCCCCCTACAATGAGCAGTTCTTC. The rearrangement uses TRBV9 and TRBJ2-1; D remains ambiguous. CDR1 SGDLS and CDR2 YYNGEE come from the germline V gene. The CDR3 runs 15 residues. V shed 3 bases and J shed 2 bases, with 12 bases lying between them. The full variable domain, in which reference TRBV9 and TRBJ2-1 provide the parts outside the CDR3, is DSGVTQTPKHLITATGQRVTLRCSPRSGDLSVYWYQQSLDQGLQFLIQYYNGEERAKGNILERFSAQQFPDLHSELNLSSLELGDSALYFCASSARSSPYNEQFFGPGTRLTVL.

The rearrangement links TRBV15 to TRBJ2-7, with a weak D call TRBD2 (6 bases). With 4 bases removed from V and 2 bases from J, the gap between germline ends came to 15 bases. Looked up from germline, CDR1 is LNHNV and CDR2 is YYDKDF (reference sequence). This CDR3 contains 15 residues. The CDR3 DNA is TGTGCCACCAGCATCCGCCGGGACTCCGCCTACGAGCAGTACTTC. Encoded protein: CATSIRRDSAYEQYF.

The chain is built from TRBV28 and TRBJ2-3; D may correspond to TRBD1 or TRBD2 (5 bases each). Germline V gene lookup returns CDR1 MDHEN and CDR2 SYDVKM. V lost 7 bases, J lost 6 bases, and 8 bases lay in between. The CDR3 is 11 residues long. The CDR3 coding sequence is TGTGCCAGCATAGGGACGGATACGCAGTATTTT. It translates to CASIGTDTQYF.

V and J are TRBV7-8 and TRBJ2-7; 13 bases fit TRBD2. The CDR3 consists of 20 residues. Unmatched junction bases numbered 18, after V lost 4 bases and J lost 3 bases. CDR1 is SGHVS and CDR2 is FQNEAQ in the germline V gene. The CDR3 loop is CASSSVVSRGLAGEVYEQYF. The DNA of the CDR3 is TGTGCCAGCAGCTCCGTAGTTTCTCGAGGACTAGCGGGAGAAGTCTACGAGCAGTACTTC.

The genes are TRBV5-1 and TRBJ2-7; 8 nucleotides align to TRBD1. Per the germline V gene, CDR1 is SGHRS and CDR2 is YFSETQ. The CDR3 covers 16 residues. The V and J ends lost 4 bases and 0 bases, in that order; junction bases with no gene match: 9. CDR3 bases: TGCGCCAGCAGCCCGCAGGGGGCCGTGGGCTCCTACGAGCAGTACTTC. It codes for CASSPQGAVGSYEQYF.

The chain combines TRBV7-2 with TRBJ1-5; no firm D call. V shed 2 bases and J shed 4 bases, with 12 bases lying between them. This CDR3 is 15 amino acids long. The germline V gene has CDR1 SGHTA and CDR2 FQGNSA. The DNA of the CDR3 is TGTGCCAGCAGCTTAACGCAGGTAAAAAATCAGCCCCAGCATTTT. Its protein is CASSLTQVKNQPQHF.

The V and J genes are TRBV7-9 and TRBJ2-7; D gene uncertain. Looked up from germline, CDR1 is SEHNR and CDR2 is FQNEAQ (reference sequence). V shed 1 base and J shed 4 bases, with 20 bases lying between them. This CDR3 is 17 amino acids long. CDR3 sequence: CASSLVLAAGYKYEQYF. The CDR3 DNA reads as TGTGCCAGCAGCTTAGTTCTCGCGGCAGGATATAAGTACGAGCAGTACTTC.

The V and J genes are TRBV7-4 and TRBJ2-7; tentatively, D is TRBD2 (6 bases). CDR1 and CDR2 (germline): SGHVT, SQSDAQ. Trimming took off 5 bases at V and 1 base at J, with 9 bases between the two ends. The CDR3 covers 13 residues. CDR3 protein: CASSRGLSYEQYF. Here the CDR3 DNA reads TGTGCCAGCAGCCGGGGGTTATCCTACGAGCAGTACTTC.

The gene calls are TRBV6-1 and TRBJ2-1, with 10 bases aligning to TRBD2. CDR1 is MNHNS, CDR2 SASEGT, per germline. The CDR3 sequence is 14 residues long. Trimming took 6 bases from V and 5 from J; bases not matched to a gene: 4. CDR3 coding DNA: TGTGCCAGCAGGGGACTAGCGAGTCACAATGAGCAGTTCTTC. It codes for CASRGLASHNEQFF.